This TCR beta chain comes out of a study of T-cell reconstitution after alpha-beta-depleted transplantation in children. TCRbeta library preparation incorporated unique molecular identifiers. Each CDR3 protein is one row after TCRdb ran MiXCR on the PCR reads. The sample carries about 540,000 distinct CDR3 sequences, 15% to 20% recorded once. Germline V gene lookup returns CDR1 KGHSH and CDR2 LQKENI. The CDR3 contains 15 residues. V was clipped by 3 bases and J by 7 bases, with 15 bases between them. The sequenced sample was PBMCs from the stem cell graft donor, obtained from the stem cell graft. This clonotype was sampled from a human donor who donated a stem cell graft to a child with acute lymphoblastic leukemia. The V and J genes are TRBV18 and TRBJ1-4; the D gene is possibly TRBD1 (6 bases). The CDR3 bases are TGTGCCAGCTCACCTTGGGACACGGCCGTTGAAAAACTGTTTTTT. Its translation: CASSPWDTAVEKLFF.